The 3 T cell receptor beta chains presented below share a single source sample, sequenced in a study of blood T cells in healthy people across ages. Through a sample-barcoded 5' primer and a J-beta primer mix, a second PCR was run for about 6 to 11 cycles. One entry per CDR3 protein, called by TCRdb with MiXCR from the 5' RACE reads. Seen here are over 1,200,000 distinct CDR3 sequences, roughly 59% observed once, and the top ten hold roughly 6.3%. Sequencing used blood. These receptors all come from a man younger than 30 in good health.

This clonotype was counted between two and nine times. This sequence joins TRBV4-1 and TRBJ1-1; possibly TRBD1 for D (5 bases). This CDR3 is 14 amino acids long. In germline, CDR1 is MGHRA, CDR2 YSYEKL. V shed 4 bases and J shed 1 base, with 10 bases lying between them. The CDR3 nucleotides read TGCGCCAGCAGCCTAAGGGACGGGAACACTGAAGCTTTCTTT. Its translation is CASSLRDGNTEAFF.

This chain uses TRBV10-3 with TRBJ1-2; no clear D. V was pared by 2 bases and J by 2 bases, with 9 bases between. Looked up from germline, CDR1 is ENHRY and CDR2 is SYGVKD. The CDR3 has 14 residues. CDR3 in amino acids: CAISEIGENYGYTF. CDR3 coding DNA: TGTGCCATCAGTGAGATCGGTGAGAACTATGGCTACACCTTC.

The chain recombines TRBV7-2 with TRBJ2-1; 9 nucleotides align to TRBD2. The CDR3 runs 14 residues. J was trimmed by 4 bases and V by 7 bases; bases with no gene match: 5. Looked up from germline, CDR1 is SGHTA and CDR2 is FQGNSA. Written as DNA, the CDR3 is TGTGCCAGCACCCGACTAGCGGCATACAATGAGCAGTTCTTC. Protein product: CASTRLAAYNEQFF.